The 26 T cell receptor beta chains below were found in one sample sequenced in a study of T cells in Graves' hyperthyroidism and ophthalmopathy. From RNA transcripts, TCR beta CDR3 regions were amplified. Primed by the HTBI set, a first-round RT-PCR was run on the TCR CDR3. In TCRdb, the multiplex PCR reads were re-called with MiXCR into one record per CDR3 protein. The table has roughly 700,000 distinct CDR3 sequences, approximately 40% seen once. Material for sequencing was blood. These receptors were collected from a woman aged 40 to 49 with Graves' hyperthyroidism.

On this clonotype itself: Relative to the germline gene, one junction end is altered; a read error may explain this. V is TRBV7-2 and J is TRBJ2-6; no reliable D call. The CDR3 covers 14 residues. The germline gives CDR1 SGHTA, CDR2 FQGNSA. The CDR3 region is CASSLAWSGNTEAF. CDR3 DNA: TGTGCCAGCAGCTTAGCGTGGTCTGGGAACACTGAAGCTTTC.

This clonotype appeared a few times. Sequence at one end of the junction differs from germline and may be a read error. This chain uses TRBV7-2 with TRBJ1-2; D remains ambiguous. CDR1 is SGHTA and CDR2 is FQGNSA in the germline V gene. The CDR3 runs 16 residues. For the CDR3, the DNA is TGCGCCAGCAGCCAAGACGTACAGATTACTAACTATGGCTACACCTTC. Protein sequence: CASSQDVQITNYGYTF.

Ten or more counts support this clonotype. The CDR3, as DNA: TGTGCCACCAGTGCCGGGGGGCCTTATAATTCACCCCTCCACTTT. Protein: CATSAGGPYNSPLHF. The chain carries TRBV24-1 and TRBJ1-6; maybe TRBD1 (6 bases). The CDR3 runs to 15 residues. V dropped 5 bases and J dropped 4 bases, with 11 bases sitting between them. The germline V gene encodes CDR1 KGHDR and CDR2 SFDVKD.

J is TRBJ2-7 and V is TRBV20-1; the match to TRBD2 covers 7 bases. The length of the CDR3 is 13 residues. Germline V gene sequence: CDR1 DFQATT, CDR2 SNEGSKA (reference sequence). CDR3 residues: CRPGRWGKNEQYF. CDR3 in DNA: TGCAGGCCCGGGAGGTGGGGTAAGAATGAGCAGTACTTC.

This clonotype was recorded a few times. The chain has TRBV19 and TRBJ2-5; the match to TRBD2 covers 12 bases. Trimming removed 3 bases from V and 1 base from J; junction bases left unmatched: 3. Germline CDR1 LNHDA, CDR2 SQIVND (reference sequence). The length of the CDR3 is 16 residues. CDR3 bases: TGTGCCAGTAGTATGACTAGCGGGAGCACCCAAGAGACCCAGTACTTC. The encoded protein is CASSMTSGSTQETQYF.

Ten or more counts support this clonotype. One end of the junction varies from germline; a read error may be responsible. DNA for the CDR3: TGTGCCAGCAGTTCGATCGACAGGGAGAATTCACCCCTCCACTTT. Protein: CASSSIDRENSPLHF. The V gene is TRBV10-3, the J gene TRBJ1-6; 7 bases map to TRBD1. The CDR3 covers 15 residues. Germline V CDR1 and CDR2: ENHRY, SYGVKD.

This sequence joins TRBV7-9 and TRBJ1-1; 8 positions agree with TRBD1. J gave up 3 bases and V 3 bases, and 12 bases lay outside the gene matches. This CDR3 has 17 residues. In germline, CDR1 is SEHNR, CDR2 FQNEAQ (reference sequence). The CDR3 region has the DNA TGTGCCAGCAGCTTGGGACCACAGGGGGGTGAATACACTGAAGCTTTCTTT. Protein sequence: CASSLGPQGGEYTEAFF.

Points on this clonotype: A read error is possible here, since a much larger clone lies one base away. V gene TRBV29-1 combines with J gene TRBJ1-1; 7 bases match TRBD1. The CDR3 consists of 14 residues. Germline CDR1 is SQVTM and CDR2 is ANQGSEA. The DNA for the CDR3 is TGCAGTTCCCGGAACAGGGGATATGATACTGAAGCTTTCTTT. This encodes CSSRNRGYDTEAFF.

Details on this clonotype: A clone one base away is much larger, so this may be a read error. V usage is TRBV7-9 and J usage is TRBJ2-6; 7 bases agree with TRBD1. CDR1 is SEHNR, CDR2 FQNEAQ, per germline (reference sequence). CDR3 length: 17 amino acids. CDR3 amino acids: CTSSNLLGGFGANVLTF. The CDR3 DNA is TGTACCAGCAGCAACCTCTTAGGGGGCTTTGGGGCCAACGTCCTGACTTTC.

Many counts were recorded for this clonotype. This rearrangement joins TRBV7-9 to TRBJ1-1; D not resolved. Trimming removed 5 bases from V and 7 bases from J, with 17 bases in between. Germline V gene data show CDR1 as SEHNR and CDR2 as FQNEAQ (reference sequence). The CDR3 sequence is 14 residues long. The CDR3 reads CASSPGPQGGEAFF. In DNA form, the CDR3 reads TGTGCCAGCAGCCCCGGGCCCCAAGGAGGTGAAGCTTTCTTT.

The rearrangement uses TRBV6-1 and TRBJ1-2, with 10 bases lining up with TRBD1. With V trimmed by 5 bases and J by 4 bases, 10 bases remained unmatched. Germline CDR1 and CDR2: MNHNS and SASEGT. The CDR3 length is 16 residues. CDR3 protein: CASSQPLRTGGYGYTF. For the CDR3, the DNA is TGTGCCAGCAGTCAACCCCTGCGGACAGGGGGCTATGGCTACACCTTC.

V and J are TRBV5-1 and TRBJ1-2, with D perhaps matching TRBD1 (5 bases). CDR1 SGHRS and CDR2 YFSETQ come from the germline V gene. The V end was cut by 1 base, the J end by 8 bases, with 12 bases between. The CDR3 consists of 13 residues. The CDR3 loop reads CASSLNRDSGYTF. In nucleotides, the CDR3 is TGCGCCAGCAGCTTGAACCGGGACTCCGGCTACACCTTC.

In its sample, this clonotype was seen many times. The CDR3 DNA is TGTGCCAGATGGGGGGGGAGCCCTGGAAACACCATATATTTT. Translated, it gives CARWGGSPGNTIYF. The chain is built from TRBV2 and TRBJ1-3; the D gene is possibly TRBD1 (5 bases). The germline gives CDR1 SNHLY, CDR2 FYNNEI. Trimming took off 9 bases at V and 2 bases at J, with 14 bases between the two ends. The CDR3 runs to 14 residues.

A few counts support this clonotype. The junction departs from the called germline gene at one end, perhaps through a read error. This rearrangement joins TRBV10-3 to TRBJ1-2; TRBD1 might be the D (5 bases). Germline V gives CDR1 ENHRY, CDR2 SYGVKD. This CDR3 is 13 amino acids long. The CDR3 spells CASSYAGPYGYTF. CDR3 coding DNA: TGTGCCAGCAGTTACGCAGGGCCCTATGGCTACACCTTC.

In its sample, this clonotype was seen a few times. The chain is built from TRBV4-1 and TRBJ2-2, with 7 bases that match TRBD2. J lost 4 bases, V lost 3 bases, and 11 bases had no gene match. The CDR3 length is 17 residues. Germline V gives CDR1 MGHRA, CDR2 YSYEKL. The CDR3 DNA reads TGCGCCAGCAGCCACAGCCTGGGAGGGCCAGGCACCGGGGAGCTGTTTTTT. This gives the protein CASSHSLGGPGTGELFF.

In its sample, this clonotype was seen a few times. The rearrangement links TRBV29-1 to TRBJ1-4, with 9 positions matching TRBD1. CDR1 SQVTM and CDR2 ANQGSEA come from the germline V gene. V lost 0 bases and J lost 9; bases outside the gene matches: 14. The CDR3 has 17 amino acids. The CDR3, as DNA: TGCAGCGTTGAAGAGTCGACAGGGGGGGTTTCCTCTCAAAAACTGTTTTTT. Protein sequence: CSVEESTGGVSSQKLFF.

This clonotype was seen repeatedly, ten times or more. The chain employs TRBV29-1 and TRBJ1-2; 8 bases map to TRBD1. V dropped 6 bases and J dropped 5; count of bases not matched to a gene: 8. Looked up from germline, CDR1 is SQVTM and CDR2 is ANQGSEA. This CDR3 has 13 amino acids. CDR3 DNA sequence: TGCAGCGTGCGGGGACAGGATCGGTATGGCTACACCTTC. Encoded protein: CSVRGQDRYGYTF.

The CDR3 sequence is CASSAPGLAGLYEQYF. The CDR3 DNA reads as TGTGCCAGCAGTGCTCCTGGACTAGCGGGTCTCTACGAGCAGTACTTC. The chain carries TRBV25-1 and TRBJ2-7, with 11 bases that match TRBD2. CDR1 is MGHDK and CDR2 is SYGVNS in the germline V gene. After removal of 4 bases from V and 3 bases from J, the junction contained 8 bases not matched to a gene. CDR3 length: 16 amino acids.

The chain couples TRBV11-3 to TRBJ1-4, with 8 nucleotides matching TRBD1. With V trimmed by 5 bases and J by 4 bases, 6 bases remained unmatched. CDR1 is SGHNT and CDR2 is YENEEA in the germline V gene. The CDR3 sequence is 15 residues long. The CDR3 loop is CASSRTTGVNEKLFF. The CDR3 DNA follows: TGTGCCAGCAGCCGGACGACAGGGGTTAATGAAAAACTGTTTTTT. Variable domain in full (rest from reference TRBV11-3 and TRBJ1-4): EAGVVQSPRYKIIEKKQPVAFWCNPISGHNTLYWYLQNLGQGPELLIRYENEEAVDDSQLPKDRFSAERLKGVDSTLKIQPAELGDSAVYLCASSRTTGVNEKLFFGSGTQLSVL.

This clonotype was observed a few times. The chain couples TRBV19 to TRBJ1-6; D gene unclear. The germline CDR1 and CDR2 sequences are LNHDA and SQIVND (reference sequence). The length of the CDR3 is 14 residues. V lost 3 bases to trimming and J lost 7 bases, with 10 bases between them. CDR3 nucleotides: TGTGCCAGTAGTATGATGACGGGGAATTCACCCCTCCACTTT. Protein: CASSMMTGNSPLHF.

Concerning this clonotype itself: The junction departs from germline at one end; a sequencing error may be responsible. V and J are TRBV7-3 and TRBJ1-5; TRBD1 is a possible D gene (6 bases). Germline V gene lookup returns CDR1 SGHTA and CDR2 FQGTGA. CDR3 length equals 15 residues. Here the CDR3 DNA reads TGTGCCAGCAGCATAACAGGGTGGGGTAATCAGCCCCAGCATTTT. Translated, it gives CASSITGWGNQPQHF.

The chain couples TRBV7-7 to TRBJ1-5, with a weak D call TRBD1 (6 bases). The CDR3 has 15 amino acids. Germline CDR1 and CDR2: SSHAT and FNYEAQ (reference sequence). The CDR3 is CASKGDREGNQPQHF. The CDR3, as DNA: TGTGCTAGTAAGGGGGACCGGGAGGGCAATCAGCCCCAGCATTTT.

In its sample, this clonotype was seen once. The V gene is TRBV24-1, the J gene TRBJ2-3, with unresolved D. Trimming stripped 1 base from V and 4 bases from J, with 5 bases between. CDR3 length equals 13 residues. The germline V gene encodes CDR1 KGHDR and CDR2 SFDVKD. CDR3 loop: CATSDFRADTQYF. In nucleotides, the CDR3 is TGTGCCACCAGTGATTTTCGTGCAGATACGCAGTATTTT.

The gene calls are TRBV20-1 and TRBJ2-7; 8 bases agree with TRBD1. The germline CDR1 and CDR2 sequences are DFQATT and SNEGSKA (reference sequence). The CDR3 runs to 16 residues. Unmatched junction bases numbered 15, after V lost 5 bases and J lost 3 bases. The CDR3 here is CSAPRSNRGDNYEQYF. CDR3 sequence (DNA): TGCAGTGCTCCTCGGAGTAACAGGGGGGATAACTACGAGCAGTACTTC.

J is TRBJ2-7 and V is TRBV7-9; TRBD2 matches 7 bases. This CDR3 contains 14 residues. The germline V gene has CDR1 SEHNR and CDR2 FQNEAQ (reference sequence). V was clipped by 8 bases and J by 3 bases; unmatched bases: 10. CDR3 region: CASSAGTSYYEQYF. CDR3 DNA sequence: TGTGCCAGCTCAGCGGGGACCAGTTACTACGAGCAGTACTTC.

The V call is TRBV27, the J call TRBJ2-5; 10 nucleotides match TRBD1. The germline gives CDR1 MNHEY, CDR2 SMNVEV (reference sequence). The CDR3 contains 14 residues. The junction had 5 bases not matched to a gene; V was cut back by 6 bases and J by 4 bases. CDR3 in amino acids: CASREGQGRETQYF. CDR3 nucleotides: TGTGCCAGCAGAGAGGGACAGGGGAGAGAGACCCAGTACTTC.